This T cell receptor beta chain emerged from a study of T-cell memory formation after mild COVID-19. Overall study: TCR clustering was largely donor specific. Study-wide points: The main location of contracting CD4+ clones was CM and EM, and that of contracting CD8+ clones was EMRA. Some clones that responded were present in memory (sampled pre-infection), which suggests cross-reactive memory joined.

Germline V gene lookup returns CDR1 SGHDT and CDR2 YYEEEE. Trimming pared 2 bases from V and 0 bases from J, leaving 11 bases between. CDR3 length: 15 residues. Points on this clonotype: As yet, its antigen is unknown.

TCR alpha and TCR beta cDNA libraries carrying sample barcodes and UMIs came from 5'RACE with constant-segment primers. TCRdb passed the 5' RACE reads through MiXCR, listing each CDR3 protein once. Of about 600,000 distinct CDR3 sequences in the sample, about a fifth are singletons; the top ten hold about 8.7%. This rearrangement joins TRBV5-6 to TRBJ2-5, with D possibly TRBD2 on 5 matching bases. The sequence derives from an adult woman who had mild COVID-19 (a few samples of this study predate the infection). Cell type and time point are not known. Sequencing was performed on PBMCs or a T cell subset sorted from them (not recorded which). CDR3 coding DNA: TGTGCCAGCAGCTTAAAAGACTACGACCAAGAGACCCAGTACTTC. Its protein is CASSLKDYDQETQYF.